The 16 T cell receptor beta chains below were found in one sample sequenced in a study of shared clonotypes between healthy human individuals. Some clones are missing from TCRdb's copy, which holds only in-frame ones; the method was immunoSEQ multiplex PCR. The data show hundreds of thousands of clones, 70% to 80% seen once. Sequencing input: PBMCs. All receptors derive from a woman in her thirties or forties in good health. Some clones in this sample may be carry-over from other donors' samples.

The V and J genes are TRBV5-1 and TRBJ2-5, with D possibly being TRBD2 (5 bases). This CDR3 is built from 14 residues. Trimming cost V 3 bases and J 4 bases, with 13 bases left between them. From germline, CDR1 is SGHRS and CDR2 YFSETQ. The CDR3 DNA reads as TGCGCCAGCAGCTACGGGGAGCAAGGAGAGACCCAGTACTTC. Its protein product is CASSYGEQGETQYF.

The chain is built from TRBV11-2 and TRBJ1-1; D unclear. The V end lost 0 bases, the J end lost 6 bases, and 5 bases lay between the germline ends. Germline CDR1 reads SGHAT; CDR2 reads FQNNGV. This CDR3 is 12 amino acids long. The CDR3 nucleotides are TGTGCCAGCAGCTTAGATGTCGCTGAAGCTTTCTTT. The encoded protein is CASSLDVAEAFF.

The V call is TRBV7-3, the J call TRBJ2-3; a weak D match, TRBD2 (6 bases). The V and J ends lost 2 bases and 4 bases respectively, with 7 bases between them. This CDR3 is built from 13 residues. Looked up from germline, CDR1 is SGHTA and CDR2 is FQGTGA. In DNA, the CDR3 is TGTGCCAGCAGCTTAGCGGGGTCAGATACGCAGTATTTT. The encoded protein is CASSLAGSDTQYF.

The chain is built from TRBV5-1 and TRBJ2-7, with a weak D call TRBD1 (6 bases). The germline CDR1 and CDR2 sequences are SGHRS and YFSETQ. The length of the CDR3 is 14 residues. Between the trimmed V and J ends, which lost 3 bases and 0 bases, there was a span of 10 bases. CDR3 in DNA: TGCGCCAGCAGCTGGGACACATCCTCCTACGAGCAGTACTTC. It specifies CASSWDTSSYEQYF.

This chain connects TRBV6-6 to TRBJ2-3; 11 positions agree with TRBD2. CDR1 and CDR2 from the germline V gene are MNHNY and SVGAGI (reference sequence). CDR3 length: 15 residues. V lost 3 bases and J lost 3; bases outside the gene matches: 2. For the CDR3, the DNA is TGTGCCAGCAGTTATCTAGCGGGGGGTACAGATACGCAGTATTTT. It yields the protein CASSYLAGGTDTQYF.

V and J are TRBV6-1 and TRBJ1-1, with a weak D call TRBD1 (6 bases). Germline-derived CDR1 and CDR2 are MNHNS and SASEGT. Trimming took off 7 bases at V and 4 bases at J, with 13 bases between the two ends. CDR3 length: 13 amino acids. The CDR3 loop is CASMRAGVTEAFF. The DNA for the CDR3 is TGTGCCAGCATGCGGGCAGGGGTCACTGAAGCTTTCTTT.

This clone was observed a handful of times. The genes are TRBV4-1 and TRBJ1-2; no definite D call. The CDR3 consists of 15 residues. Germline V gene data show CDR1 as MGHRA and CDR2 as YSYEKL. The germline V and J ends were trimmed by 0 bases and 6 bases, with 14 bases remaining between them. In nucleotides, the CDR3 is TGCGCCAGCAGCCAAGATCCGGAATTCATGGATGGCTACACCTTC. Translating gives CASSQDPEFMDGYTF.

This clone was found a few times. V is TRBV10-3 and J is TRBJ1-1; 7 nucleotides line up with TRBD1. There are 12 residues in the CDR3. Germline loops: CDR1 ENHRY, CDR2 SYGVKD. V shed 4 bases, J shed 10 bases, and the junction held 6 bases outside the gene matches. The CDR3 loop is CAISGEGAGAFF. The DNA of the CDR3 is TGTGCCATCAGTGGTGAGGGGGCGGGAGCTTTCTTT.

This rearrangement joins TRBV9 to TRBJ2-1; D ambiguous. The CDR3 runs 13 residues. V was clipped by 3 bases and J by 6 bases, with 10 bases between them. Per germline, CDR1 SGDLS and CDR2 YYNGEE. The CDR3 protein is CASSETQLNEQFF. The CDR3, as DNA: TGTGCCAGCAGCGAGACTCAACTCAATGAGCAGTTCTTC. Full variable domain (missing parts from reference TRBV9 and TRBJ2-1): DSGVTQTPKHLITATGQRVTLRCSPRSGDLSVYWYQQSLDQGLQFLIQYYNGEERAKGNILERFSAQQFPDLHSELNLSSLELGDSALYFCASSETQLNEQFFGPGTRLTVL.

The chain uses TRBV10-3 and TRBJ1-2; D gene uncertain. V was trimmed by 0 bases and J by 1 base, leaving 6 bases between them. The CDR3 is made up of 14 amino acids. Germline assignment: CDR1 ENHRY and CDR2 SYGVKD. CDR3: CAISESGLNYGYTF. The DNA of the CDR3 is TGTGCCATCAGTGAGTCCGGCCTTAACTATGGCTACACCTTC.

CDR3 protein: CASSPHGGGTQYF. CDR3 coding DNA: TGTGCCAGCAGCCCTCATGGGGGTGGTACGCAGTATTTT. The J gene is TRBJ2-3, the V gene TRBV7-3; D may correspond to TRBD1 or TRBD2 (5 bases each). The V gene's germline CDR1 is SGHTA and CDR2 FQGTGA. With 5 bases removed from V and 8 bases from J, the gap between germline ends came to 14 bases. CDR3 length: 13 residues.

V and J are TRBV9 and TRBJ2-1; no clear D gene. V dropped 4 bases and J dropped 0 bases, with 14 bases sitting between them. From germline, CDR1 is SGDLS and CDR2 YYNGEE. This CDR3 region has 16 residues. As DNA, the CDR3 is TGTGCCAGCAGCCTCGGTCCCGAAAGCTCCTACAATGAGCAGTTCTTC. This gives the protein CASSLGPESSYNEQFF.

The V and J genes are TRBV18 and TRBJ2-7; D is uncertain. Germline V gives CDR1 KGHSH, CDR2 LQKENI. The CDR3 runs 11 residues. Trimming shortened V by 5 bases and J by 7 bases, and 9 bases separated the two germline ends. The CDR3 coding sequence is TGTGCCAGCTCATTCCCCCTAGAGCAGTACTTC. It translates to CASSFPLEQYF. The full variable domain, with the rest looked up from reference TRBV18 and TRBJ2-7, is NAGVMQNPRHLVRRRGQEARLRCSPMKGHSHVYWYRQLPEEGLKFMVYLQKENIIDESGMPKERFSAEFPKEGPSILRIQQVVRGDSAAYFCASSFPLEQYFGPGTRLTVT.

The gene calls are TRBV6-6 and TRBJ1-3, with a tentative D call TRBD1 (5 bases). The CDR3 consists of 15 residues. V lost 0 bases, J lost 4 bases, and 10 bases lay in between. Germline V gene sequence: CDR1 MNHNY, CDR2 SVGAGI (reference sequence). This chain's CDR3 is CASSYSMGVGNTIYF. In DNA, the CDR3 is TGTGCCAGCAGTTACTCGATGGGGGTGGGAAACACCATATATTTT.

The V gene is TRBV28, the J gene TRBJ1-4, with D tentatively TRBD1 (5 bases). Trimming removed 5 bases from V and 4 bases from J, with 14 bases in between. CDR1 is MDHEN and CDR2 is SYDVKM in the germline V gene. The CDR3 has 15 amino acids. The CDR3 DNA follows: TGTGCCAGCAGTCCGCCGGGACGGCTTAATGAAAAACTGTTTTTT. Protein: CASSPPGRLNEKLFF.

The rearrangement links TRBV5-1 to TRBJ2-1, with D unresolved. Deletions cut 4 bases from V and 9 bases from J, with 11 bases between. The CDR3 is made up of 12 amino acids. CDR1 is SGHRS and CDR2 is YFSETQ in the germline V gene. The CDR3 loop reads CASSPPPGEQFF. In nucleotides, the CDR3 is TGCGCCAGCAGCCCCCCCCCAGGTGAGCAGTTCTTC.